Detailed here is one T cell receptor beta chain. Other DNA sequences in the same sample also yield this CDR3. Recruitment covered over 20 US areas and drew participants whose ages spanned roughly 18 to 89 years. Cohorts were determined from participant-reported clinical history. Two negative PCRs, clearance, or symptom resolution characterized the recovered Cohort 3 donors. The method was immunoSEQ multiplex PCR; TCRdb's version includes in-frame clones alone and lacks a portion of them. The sample consists of a few hundred thousand clones, roughly 90% of them appearing once. This sample is part of a study of blood T cell repertoires in COVID-19. The germline V and J ends were trimmed by 7 bases and 7 bases, with 14 bases remaining between them. CDR3 length equals 13 residues. From germline, CDR1 is LGHDT and CDR2 YNNKEL (reference sequence).

This TCR derives from a woman in her 40s who had recovered from COVID-19. The J gene is TRBJ1-5, the V gene TRBV3-1 (or the pseudogene TRBV3-2), with D perhaps TRBD1 (6 bases). The sample taken for sequencing was PBMCs or T cells enriched from blood (not recorded which). CDR3 sequence (DNA): TGTGCCAGCAACACAGGGCTTGGGCAGCCCCAGCATTTT. It yields the protein CASNTGLGQPQHF.